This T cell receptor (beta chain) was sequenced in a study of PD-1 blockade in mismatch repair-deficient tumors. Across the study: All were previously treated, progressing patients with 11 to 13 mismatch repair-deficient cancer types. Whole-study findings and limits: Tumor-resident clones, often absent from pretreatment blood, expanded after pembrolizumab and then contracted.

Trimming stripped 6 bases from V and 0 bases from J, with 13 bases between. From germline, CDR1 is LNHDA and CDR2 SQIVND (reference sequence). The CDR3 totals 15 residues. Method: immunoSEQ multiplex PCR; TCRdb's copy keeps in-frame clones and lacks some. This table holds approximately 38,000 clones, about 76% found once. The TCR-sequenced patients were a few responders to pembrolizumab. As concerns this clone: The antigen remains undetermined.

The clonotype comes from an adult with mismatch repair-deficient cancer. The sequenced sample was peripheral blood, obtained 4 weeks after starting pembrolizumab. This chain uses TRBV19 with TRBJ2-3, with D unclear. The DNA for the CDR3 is TGTGCCAGTAGGGACGGTAGGGCTAGCACAGATACGCAGTATTTT. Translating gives CASRDGRASTDTQYF.